The next 30 T cell receptor beta chains were all read from a single sample in a study of shared clonotypes between healthy human individuals. TCRdb's table, derived via immunoSEQ multiplex PCR, lists solely in-frame clones and lacks some. The sample contains some 380,000 clones, just over 95% of which appear only once. Specimen: memory CD8+ T cells sorted from blood. Noted subset: CD45RO+ cells pooled with CCR7-negative TemRA cells. The source of these receptors is a man aged 30 to 45 in good health.

V is TRBV10-3 and J is TRBJ1-5; D is possibly TRBD1 (5 bases). The V end lost 0 bases, the J end lost 2 bases, and 17 bases lay between the germline ends. Per the germline V gene, CDR1 is ENHRY and CDR2 is SYGVKD. The CDR3 length is 18 residues. The CDR3 DNA follows: TGTGCCATCAGTGAGTCCTCCGATCGGGCGGGGGGCAATCAGCCCCAGCATTTT. The encoded protein is CAISESSDRAGGNQPQHF.

This chain uses TRBV5-1 with TRBJ2-1; 10 nucleotides line up with TRBD1. Unmatched junction bases numbered 13, after V lost 6 bases and J lost 4 bases. The germline gives CDR1 SGHRS, CDR2 YFSETQ. The CDR3 sequence is 17 residues long. This chain's CDR3 is CASKDLRWTGGYNEQFF. CDR3 nucleotide sequence: TGCGCCAGCAAAGATTTAAGATGGACAGGGGGTTACAATGAGCAGTTCTTC.

This chain uses TRBV5-4 with TRBJ2-1; 7 bases fit TRBD2. This CDR3 has 15 residues. With V trimmed by 0 bases and J by 7 bases, 7 bases remained unmatched. Germline V gene sequence: CDR1 SGHNT, CDR2 YYREEE (reference sequence). CDR3 coding DNA: TGTGCCAGCAGCTTGGCCAGGACTAGTATTAATGAGCAGTTCTTC. Its translation is CASSLARTSINEQFF.

This chain joins TRBV7-9 and TRBJ2-3; no reliable D call. Trimming pared 2 bases from V and 2 bases from J, leaving 8 bases between. From germline, CDR1 is SEHNR and CDR2 FQNEAQ (reference sequence). This CDR3 spans 14 amino acids. The CDR3 region has the DNA TGTGCCAGCAGCTTAATTGAGTACACAGATACGCAGTATTTT. It codes for CASSLIEYTDTQYF.

The rearrangement uses TRBV7-9 and TRBJ2-1, with TRBD1 identical over 7 bases. Germline V gives CDR1 SEHNR, CDR2 FQNEAQ (reference sequence). The CDR3 extends over 16 amino acids. The junction had 12 bases not matched to a gene; V was cut back by 5 bases and J by 5 bases. The CDR3 loop is CASSPDPGQPNNEQFF. The CDR3 DNA reads TGTGCCAGCAGCCCTGATCCGGGACAGCCCAACAATGAGCAGTTCTTC.

The chain has TRBV6-6 and TRBJ2-1; 10 positions match TRBD2. V lost 7 bases to trimming and J lost 5 bases; unmatched junction nucleotides: 5. Germline CDR1 is MNHNY and CDR2 is SVGAGI (reference sequence). The CDR3 contains 14 residues. CDR3 in amino acids: CASIRTSGNNEQFF. The CDR3 coding sequence is TGTGCCAGCATTCGGACTAGCGGCAACAATGAGCAGTTCTTC.

This clone was detected only once. V and J are TRBV7-6 and TRBJ1-2; D unclear. Germline V gene data show CDR1 as SGHVS and CDR2 as FNYEAQ. The CDR3 consists of 13 residues. Trimming left V 1 base short and J 4 bases short, with 7 bases between. The CDR3, as DNA: TGTGCCAGCAGCTTAGGTTTAAGCTATGGCTACACCTTC. This encodes CASSLGLSYGYTF.

V and J are TRBV5-6 and TRBJ1-5; TRBD1 is a possible D gene (5 bases). Germline V CDR1 and CDR2: SGHDT, YYEEEE. Trimming removed 4 bases from V and 0 bases from J, with 11 bases in between. This CDR3 region has 15 residues. The CDR3 protein is CASSLRAYSNQPQHF. CDR3 DNA sequence: TGTGCCAGCAGCCTCAGGGCTTATAGCAATCAGCCCCAGCATTTT.

The chain recombines TRBV4-1 with TRBJ2-2; 11 bases agree with TRBD2. J lost 0 bases, V lost 4 bases, and 1 base had no gene match. The germline V gene encodes CDR1 MGHRA and CDR2 YSYEKL. The CDR3 has 16 amino acids. DNA for the CDR3: TGCGCCAGCAGCCCGGGACTAGCGGCGAACACCGGGGAGCTGTTTTTT. Translated, it gives CASSPGLAANTGELFF.

The rearrangement links TRBV27 to TRBJ1-3; D not certain. The CDR3 length is 14 residues. The germline gives CDR1 MNHEY, CDR2 SMNVEV (reference sequence). V was trimmed by 6 bases and J by 0 bases, leaving 9 bases between them. The CDR3 here is CASSAGSSGNTIYF. The CDR3 DNA is TGTGCCAGCAGCGCCGGGAGCTCTGGAAACACCATATATTTT.

This chain joins TRBV28 and TRBJ2-1, with D possibly TRBD2 on 7 matching bases. The CDR3 has 15 amino acids. Germline V CDR1 and CDR2: MDHEN, SYDVKM. The ends were cut back, 11 bases at V and 1 base at J, with 18 bases in the middle. The CDR3 loop reads CAGSPGGSSYNEQFF. The DNA for the CDR3 is TGTGCCGGATCCCCGGGGGGCTCTTCCTACAATGAGCAGTTCTTC.

The chain employs TRBV2 and TRBJ2-7; TRBD2 might be the D (5 bases). Germline CDR1 SNHLY, CDR2 FYNNEI. The CDR3 runs 13 residues. Trimming removed 6 bases from V and 2 bases from J, with 11 bases in between. CDR3 region: CASSRGQTYEQYF. The CDR3 nucleotides read TGTGCCAGCAGCAGAGGGCAGACCTACGAGCAGTACTTC.

The chain joins TRBV28 to TRBJ1-5, with 7 bases that match TRBD1. The CDR3 has 12 amino acids. V shed 3 bases, J shed 15 bases, and the junction held 8 bases outside the gene matches. Germline-derived CDR1 and CDR2 are MDHEN and SYDVKM. This CDR3 reads CASSFDRVARHF. CDR3 bases: TGTGCCAGCAGTTTTGACAGGGTGGCTAGGCATTTT.

V gene TRBV6-5 combines with J gene TRBJ2-7; D tentatively fits TRBD1 or TRBD2 (5 bases each). CDR3 length: 15 residues. Germline V gene sequence: CDR1 MNHEY, CDR2 SVGAGI. Deletions cut 7 bases from V and 3 bases from J, with 19 bases between. This chain's CDR3 is CASKDPGTRSYEQYF. DNA for the CDR3: TGTGCCAGCAAAGATCCGGGGACCAGAAGCTACGAGCAGTACTTC.

This rearrangement joins TRBV7-9 to TRBJ2-3, with TRBD2 matching over 9 bases. With 1 base clipped from V and 4 bases from J, the junction kept 6 bases outside the gene matches. The CDR3 totals 16 residues. Germline lookup yields CDR1 SEHNR and CDR2 FQNEAQ (reference sequence). CDR3 coding DNA: TGTGCCAGCAGCTTAGTGGCTAGCGGGATCCCAGATACGCAGTATTTT. Protein sequence: CASSLVASGIPDTQYF.

This clone appeared once. This sequence joins TRBV2 and TRBJ1-2, with a possible D match to TRBD1 (5 bases). V dropped 7 bases and J dropped 4 bases, with 19 bases sitting between them. Germline assignment: CDR1 SNHLY and CDR2 FYNNEI. The length of the CDR3 is 15 residues. CDR3 DNA sequence: TGTGCCAGCACTCTCGAGTTAGACAGCAGCTATGGCTACACCTTC. It yields the protein CASTLELDSSYGYTF.

This clone was recorded once. The gene calls are TRBV6-5 and TRBJ2-7, with D possibly matching TRBD1 (5 bases). This CDR3 spans 13 amino acids. V gave up 5 bases and J gave up 3 bases, with 11 bases separating them. Germline CDR1 MNHEY, CDR2 SVGAGI. CDR3 residues: CASSEGQVYEQYF. The CDR3 DNA follows: TGTGCCAGCAGTGAAGGACAAGTCTACGAGCAGTACTTC.

V is TRBV23-1 and J is TRBJ1-2; no definite D call. TRBV23-1 is marked as an open reading frame, function uncertain. The V end lost 0 bases, the J end lost 5 bases, and 7 bases lay between the germline ends. The CDR3 extends over 13 amino acids. The CDR3 loop is CASSQSKGYGYTF. For the CDR3, the DNA is TGCGCCAGCAGTCAATCGAAAGGTTATGGCTACACCTTC.

The chain joins TRBV29-1 to TRBJ2-3, with TRBD1 matching over 7 bases. Germline CDR1 is SQVTM and CDR2 is ANQGSEA. Unmatched junction bases numbered 5, after V lost 4 bases and J lost 1 base. The CDR3 length is 14 residues. CDR3 DNA sequence: TGCAGCGTTGTGTCCGGACAGGGCACAGATACGCAGTATTTT. Protein: CSVVSGQGTDTQYF.

J is TRBJ2-7 and V is TRBV13, with D perhaps assigned TRBD1 or TRBD2 (5 bases each). CDR3 length equals 16 residues. Trimming took off 3 bases at V and 0 bases at J, with 15 bases between the two ends. Germline V gene data show CDR1 as PRHDT and CDR2 as FYEKMQ (reference sequence). The CDR3 sequence is CASSFVQGASSYEQYF. CDR3 nucleotide sequence: TGTGCCAGCAGCTTTGTGCAGGGAGCCAGCTCCTACGAGCAGTACTTC.

This clone was detected only a few times. J is TRBJ1-1 and V is TRBV11-1; D gene unclear. The germline V gene encodes CDR1 SGHAT and CDR2 FQDESV (reference sequence). V was clipped by 1 base and J by 1 base, with 10 bases between them. The CDR3 covers 15 residues. The CDR3 DNA sequence: TGTGCCAGCAGCTTAGTAGGCAGTCCGAACACTGAAGCTTTCTTT. It translates to CASSLVGSPNTEAFF.

This rearrangement joins TRBV7-9 to TRBJ2-7; weak D call: TRBD2 (6 bases). Germline assignment: CDR1 SEHNR and CDR2 FQNEAQ (reference sequence). Trimming stripped 5 bases from V and 6 bases from J, with 17 bases between. The CDR3 spans 14 residues. The CDR3 DNA is TGTGCCAGCAGCGCCCGTGGTGGGGGAGGCGAGCAGTACTTC. It yields the protein CASSARGGGGEQYF.

The V call is TRBV4-2, the J call TRBJ2-3; TRBD2 matches 11 bases. The CDR3 contains 21 residues. V shed 3 bases, J shed 0 bases, and the junction held 17 bases outside the gene matches. Germline V gives CDR1 LGHNA, CDR2 YNFKEQ. CDR3 bases: TGTGCCAGCAGCCACAAAAGTCTACTAGCGGGAGTTTCGTCTAGCACAGATACGCAGTATTTT. Translation gives CASSHKSLLAGVSSSTDTQYF.

J is TRBJ1-5 and V is TRBV29-1; no reliable D call. This CDR3 has 13 amino acids. Per germline, CDR1 SQVTM and CDR2 ANQGSEA. With 3 bases removed from V and 1 base from J, the gap between germline ends came to 7 bases. CDR3 nucleotide sequence: TGCAGCGTTGATGTAGGGAGCAATCAGCCCCAGCATTTT. Amino acids: CSVDVGSNQPQHF.

The chain recombines TRBV29-1 with TRBJ2-7, with 10 bases that match TRBD1. Germline CDR1 reads SQVTM; CDR2 reads ANQGSEA. This CDR3 has 14 residues. J was trimmed by 7 bases and V by 4 bases; bases with no gene match: 10. CDR3 DNA sequence: TGCAGCGTTGCCTCCGGGACAGGGGATTGGGAGCAGTACTTC. Amino acids: CSVASGTGDWEQYF.

The CDR3 bases are TGTGCCAGCTCACCACCGGGCAGATCCTACGAGCAGTACTTC. Translating it yields CASSPPGRSYEQYF. The chain recombines TRBV18 with TRBJ2-7; D not resolved. The CDR3 totals 14 residues. V lost 0 bases to trimming and J lost 1 base, with 7 bases between them. The V gene's germline CDR1 is KGHSH and CDR2 LQKENI. Supplemented by reference TRBV18 and TRBJ2-7, the full variable domain reads NAGVMQNPRHLVRRRGQEARLRCSPMKGHSHVYWYRQLPEEGLKFMVYLQKENIIDESGMPKERFSAEFPKEGPSILRIQQVVRGDSAAYFCASSPPGRSYEQYFGPGTRLTVT.

The rearrangement joins TRBV4-2 to TRBJ2-3, with 10 bases aligning to TRBD2. This CDR3 region has 19 residues. Germline-derived CDR1 and CDR2 are LGHNA and YNFKEQ. Trimming at V came to 4 bases and at J to 2 bases, leaving 15 bases not matched to a gene. The CDR3 sequence is CASSPQSGRALLNTDTQYF. The DNA of the CDR3 is TGTGCCAGCAGCCCACAGAGCGGGAGGGCCCTCCTGAACACAGATACGCAGTATTTT.

This clone has only one observation. The V call is TRBV11-3, the J call TRBJ1-5, with 7 nucleotides matching TRBD1. The V gene's germline CDR1 is SGHNT and CDR2 YENEEA. After removal of 0 bases from V and 2 bases from J, the junction contained 7 bases not matched to a gene. CDR3 length: 17 residues. DNA of the CDR3: TGTGCCAGCAGCTTAGACCCCCACAGGGGCCGCAATCAGCCCCAGCATTTT. Amino acid sequence: CASSLDPHRGRNQPQHF.

Remarks on this clone: The same CDR3 can be traced to other DNA sequences in this sample. The rearrangement joins TRBV28 to TRBJ2-5, with 11 bases that match TRBD1. The J segment lost 5 bases and the V segment lost 6 bases, leaving 8 bases of the junction unmatched. Germline V gene lookup returns CDR1 MDHEN and CDR2 SYDVKM. The CDR3 contains 15 residues. CDR3 loop: CASSSPGQGVETQYF. The CDR3 coding sequence is TGTGCCAGCAGCTCTCCGGGACAGGGGGTGGAGACCCAGTACTTC.

The chain carries TRBV7-9 and TRBJ2-2, with 8 bases identical to TRBD2. This CDR3 spans 17 amino acids. The V gene end was trimmed by 11 bases and the J gene end by 4 bases; junction bases not matched to a gene: 18. Per the germline V gene, CDR1 is SEHNR and CDR2 is FQNEAQ (reference sequence). The CDR3 sequence is CAPAGPRSGRLTGELFF. In DNA form, the CDR3 reads TGTGCCCCCGCCGGCCCGAGAAGCGGGAGACTCACCGGGGAGCTGTTTTTT.